These 27 T cell receptor beta chains were all obtained from the same sample, sequenced in a study of shared clonotypes between healthy human individuals. Assay used: immunoSEQ multiplex PCR; TCRdb lists only in-frame clones, some missing. The repertoire holds about 1.1 million clones, around three quarters seen once, with more than 0.85% in the top ten. Sequenced material: memory CD4+ T cells from PBMCs. Subset indicated: CD45RA-negative fraction. These receptors were obtained from a man aged 18 to 29 in good health. Some clones in this sample may be carry-over from other donors' samples.

Only one count was recorded for this clone. This chain links TRBV29-1 with TRBJ2-5; D is unresolved. V was cut by 5 bases and J by 1 base, with 11 bases left in between. CDR1 is SQVTM and CDR2 is ANQGSEA in the germline V gene. This CDR3 contains 13 residues. The CDR3 bases are TGCAGCGTTTCTCGGAATTTCCAAGAGACCCAGTACTTC. Translation gives CSVSRNFQETQYF. The full variable domain, completed using reference TRBV29-1 and TRBJ2-5, is SAVISQKPSRDICQRGTSLTIQCQVDSQVTMMFWYRQQPGQSLTLIATANQGSEATYESGFVIDKFPISRPNLTFSTLTVSNMSPEDSSIYLCSVSRNFQETQYFGPGTRLLVL.

The gene calls are TRBV9 and TRBJ2-1; 7 nucleotides agree with TRBD1. V lost 4 bases and J lost 15; bases outside the gene matches: 13. Germline V lookup: CDR1 SGDLS, CDR2 YYNGEE. This CDR3 spans 13 amino acids. CDR3 protein: CASSSGPGQTTFF. The DNA of the CDR3 is TGTGCCAGCAGCTCAGGTCCGGGACAGACAACGTTCTTC.

The CDR3 region is CASSPLITGAFF. CDR3 DNA sequence: TGTGCCAGCAGTCCCCTAATAACAGGGGCTTTCTTT. The chain uses TRBV28 and TRBJ1-1; a possible D gene is TRBD1 (6 bases). This CDR3 is built from 12 residues. The ends were cut back, 5 bases at V and 11 bases at J, with 15 bases in the middle. Germline V CDR1 and CDR2: MDHEN, SYDVKM.

The genes are TRBV7-3 and TRBJ2-5; the D call may be TRBD1 or TRBD2 (6 bases each). This CDR3 spans 15 amino acids. V was cut by 2 bases and J by 5 bases, with 15 bases left in between. Germline V gene sequence: CDR1 SGHTA, CDR2 FQGTGA. CDR3: CASSLAPGGSETQYF. For the CDR3, the DNA is TGTGCCAGCAGCTTAGCCCCCGGGGGCAGTGAGACCCAGTACTTC.

The chain uses TRBV9 and TRBJ2-7; no reliable D call. This CDR3 has 14 amino acids. The germline gives CDR1 SGDLS, CDR2 YYNGEE. The V end lost 2 bases, the J end lost 2 bases, and 11 bases lay between the germline ends. CDR3 DNA sequence: TGTGCCAGCAGCGTCGGGCAGGCTACCTACGAGCAGTACTTC. It yields the protein CASSVGQATYEQYF.

The CDR3 DNA follows: TGTGCCAGCAGCTTTATTGTCGGGCTAATCTCAATCGGGGGAGGCTACACCTTC. As protein: CASSFIVGLISIGGGYTF. The chain joins TRBV5-5 to TRBJ1-2; possible D gene TRBD1, 5 bases. CDR1 and CDR2 from the germline V gene are SGHKS and YYEKEE (reference sequence). V lost 2 bases, J lost 8 bases, and 28 bases lay in between. The CDR3 contains 18 residues.

This clone has more than one count but fewer than ten. The chain combines TRBV6-6 with TRBJ2-5; D may be TRBD1 (5 bases). Trimming left V 7 bases short and J 10 bases short, with 16 bases between. The CDR3 has 12 amino acids. Looked up from germline, CDR1 is MNHNY and CDR2 is SVGAGI (reference sequence). For the CDR3, the DNA is TGTGCCAGCAACCCCAGCCAGGGAATCCAGTACTTC. The encoded protein is CASNPSQGIQYF.

This clone was detected only a few times. This rearrangement joins TRBV5-1 to TRBJ2-5, with TRBD1 matching over 8 bases. V shed 0 bases and J 6 bases; nucleotides not matched to a gene: 7. Germline V gene lookup returns CDR1 SGHRS and CDR2 YFSETQ. The CDR3 is made up of 15 amino acids. The CDR3 nucleotides read TGCGCCAGCAGCTTGGTGCAGGGGGCTACGAAGACCCAGTACTTC. It specifies CASSLVQGATKTQYF.

The chain links TRBV5-1 to TRBJ2-5; 10 nucleotides match TRBD2. Germline lookup yields CDR1 SGHRS and CDR2 YFSETQ. The CDR3 covers 16 residues. Trimming cost V 0 bases and J 3 bases; bases outside gene matches: 5. CDR3 protein: CASSLEGLAGEETQYF. The CDR3 DNA is TGCGCCAGCAGCTTGGAGGGGCTAGCGGGAGAAGAGACCCAGTACTTC.

Points on this clone: The identical CDR3 is also encoded by other nucleotide sequences in the sample. V is TRBV10-3 and J is TRBJ1-1, with D uncertain. CDR3 length: 13 amino acids. Per the germline V gene, CDR1 is ENHRY and CDR2 is SYGVKD. Trimming left V 4 bases short and J 1 base short, with 7 bases between. In DNA, the CDR3 is TGTGCCATCAGTGCCACCCCGAACACTGAAGCTTTCTTT. Translation gives CAISATPNTEAFF.

The chain has TRBV29-1 and TRBJ2-3; TRBD2 is a possible D gene (5 bases). CDR1 and CDR2 from the germline V gene are SQVTM and ANQGSEA. Trimming removed 4 bases from V and 5 bases from J, with 16 bases in between. The CDR3 loop spans 14 amino acids. This chain's CDR3 is CSVVGERHIDTQYF. CDR3 DNA: TGCAGCGTTGTCGGGGAACGACACATAGATACGCAGTATTTT.

In this sample, this clone turned up a few times. The gene calls are TRBV28 and TRBJ2-3; TRBD2 is a possible D gene (6 bases). Looked up from germline, CDR1 is MDHEN and CDR2 is SYDVKM. Deletions cut 5 bases from V and 0 bases from J, with 12 bases between. CDR3 size: 15 residues. DNA of the CDR3: TGTGCCAGCAGTGGGGGGAGAGAAAGCACAGATACGCAGTATTTT. Protein product: CASSGGRESTDTQYF.

The chain links TRBV6-6 to TRBJ1-3; D call uncertain. The CDR3 contains 13 residues. Germline V gives CDR1 MNHNY, CDR2 SVGAGI (reference sequence). V lost 6 bases to trimming and J lost 1 base, with 7 bases between them. CDR3 DNA sequence: TGTGCCAGCAGCGTGGGATCTGGAAACACCATATATTTT. Translated, it gives CASSVGSGNTIYF.

This clone was detected once. The J gene is TRBJ2-5, the V gene TRBV5-1, with 11 bases lining up with TRBD2. V gave up 1 base and J gave up 5 bases; unmatched junction bases: 1. The CDR3 sequence is 14 residues long. Germline lookup yields CDR1 SGHRS and CDR2 YFSETQ. CDR3: CASSLSSGGETQYF. The CDR3 DNA is TGCGCCAGCAGCTTGTCTAGCGGGGGGGAGACCCAGTACTTC. Together with reference TRBV5-1 and TRBJ2-5, the CDR3 gives the full variable domain: KAGVTQTPRYLIKTRGQQVTLSCSPISGHRSVSWYQQTPGQGLQFLFEYFSETQRNKGNFPGRFSGRQFSNSRSEMNVSTLELGDSALYLCASSLSSGGETQYFGPGTRLLVL.

V gene TRBV7-2 combines with J gene TRBJ2-2, with TRBD1 as a possible D gene (6 bases). The germline V and J ends were trimmed by 5 bases and 3 bases, with 10 bases remaining between them. Per the germline V gene, CDR1 is SGHTA and CDR2 is FQGNSA. The CDR3 runs to 14 residues. For the CDR3, the DNA is TGTGCCAGCAGCCCAGACAGGTACACCGGGGAGCTGTTTTTT. It translates to CASSPDRYTGELFF.

In this sample, this clone turned up once. The chain's CDR3 is CASSERMLAGSSGANVLTF. CDR3 nucleotide sequence: TGTGCCAGCAGTGAAAGGATGCTAGCGGGATCCTCTGGGGCCAACGTCCTGACTTTC. The rearrangement joins TRBV2 to TRBJ2-6, with 9 bases that match TRBD2. Per germline, CDR1 SNHLY and CDR2 FYNNEI. The CDR3 is made up of 19 amino acids. J lost 0 bases, V lost 2 bases, and 8 bases had no gene match.

The chain employs TRBV6-6 and TRBJ2-7, with 9 bases matching TRBD2. The CDR3 totals 14 residues. Germline-derived CDR1 and CDR2 are MNHNY and SVGAGI (reference sequence). V lost 6 bases to trimming and J lost 5 bases; unmatched junction nucleotides: 8. The chain's CDR3 is CASSNIAGANEQYF. The CDR3 region has the DNA TGTGCCAGCAGCAACATAGCGGGAGCTAACGAGCAGTACTTC.

The rearrangement links TRBV10-2 to TRBJ2-5; 7 bases line up with TRBD2. V lost 2 bases to trimming and J lost 7 bases; unmatched junction nucleotides: 4. Germline V CDR1 and CDR2: WSHSY, SAAADI. There are 13 residues in the CDR3. DNA for the CDR3: TGCGCCAGCAGTGAGAGCGGGAAGAGGACCCAGTACTTC. This encodes CASSESGKRTQYF.

The CDR3 bases are TGTGCCCACATTGGCGATACGCAGTATTTT. It yields the protein CAHIGDTQYF. The V and J genes are TRBV25-1 and TRBJ2-3; D not resolved. V lost 11 bases, J lost 6 bases, and 9 bases lay in between. The CDR3 loop spans 10 amino acids. Germline lookup yields CDR1 MGHDK and CDR2 SYGVNS. Based on the CDR3 plus reference TRBV25-1 and TRBJ2-3, the full variable domain is EADIYQTPRYLVIGTGKKITLECSQTMGHDKMYWYQQDPGMELHLIHYSYGVNSTEKGDLSSESTVSRIRTEHFPLTLESARPSHTSQYLCAHIGDTQYFGPGTRLTVL.

V and J are TRBV5-6 and TRBJ1-2; 7 nucleotides match TRBD1. Germline values: CDR1 SGHDT, CDR2 YYEEEE. This CDR3 has 16 residues. The V segment lost 0 bases and the J segment 0 bases; nucleotides outside the gene matches: 5. The CDR3 spells CASSLDRGEANYGYTF. The CDR3 nucleotides read TGTGCCAGCAGCTTGGACAGGGGTGAAGCTAACTATGGCTACACCTTC.

This chain uses TRBV6-6 with TRBJ2-5; the D gene is possibly TRBD2 (5 bases). This CDR3 comprises 13 residues. Per the germline V gene, CDR1 is MNHNY and CDR2 is SVGAGI (reference sequence). V was shortened by 5 bases and J by 5 bases, with 12 bases between the two germline ends. CDR3 sequence reads: CASSRRVAETQYF. The CDR3 DNA reads as TGTGCCAGCAGTCGACGGGTAGCGGAGACCCAGTACTTC.

This clone was counted a single time. The chain has TRBV10-3 and TRBJ2-7; no definite D call. The length of the CDR3 is 14 residues. Germline CDR1 is ENHRY and CDR2 is SYGVKD. V lost 6 bases and J lost 2, with 14 bases in between. CDR3 bases: TGTGCCATCAGGAACGGAACGCTTACCTACGAGCAGTACTTC. Protein sequence: CAIRNGTLTYEQYF.

The chain uses TRBV19 and TRBJ2-7, with TRBD1 identical over 10 bases. The CDR3 is 14 amino acids. CDR1 and CDR2 from the germline V gene are LNHDA and SQIVND (reference sequence). Trimming at V came to 5 bases and at J to 2 bases, leaving 3 bases not matched to a gene. The CDR3 DNA reads TGTGCCAGTAGTCCCGGACAGGGGGCCTACGAGCAGTACTTC. This codes for CASSPGQGAYEQYF.

V usage is TRBV28 and J usage is TRBJ1-2; D gene unclear. The germline CDR1 and CDR2 sequences are MDHEN and SYDVKM. This CDR3 contains 14 residues. Trimming left V 7 bases short and J 0 bases short, with 12 bases between. Here the CDR3 reads CASTILRSNYGYTF. The CDR3 region has the DNA TGTGCCAGCACCATCTTGCGCTCTAACTATGGCTACACCTTC.

This clone was counted between two and nine times. The gene calls are TRBV7-3 and TRBJ2-5; 8 positions match TRBD2. CDR3 length equals 16 residues. CDR1 SGHTA and CDR2 FQGTGA come from the germline V gene. V was clipped by 1 base and J by 4 bases; unmatched bases: 8. CDR3 residues: CASSLKSGLAGETQYF. In DNA, the CDR3 is TGTGCCAGCAGCTTAAAAAGTGGTCTAGCGGGAGAGACCCAGTACTTC.

This chain links TRBV9 with TRBJ1-2; D unresolved. CDR3 size: 13 residues. V was shortened by 0 bases and J by 8 bases, with 11 bases between the two germline ends. CDR1 is SGDLS, CDR2 YYNGEE, per germline. CDR3 sequence reads: CASSVDLTGGYTF. The DNA of the CDR3 is TGTGCCAGCAGCGTAGATCTGACTGGCGGCTACACCTTC. The variable domain in full, completed from reference TRBV9 and TRBJ1-2, reads DSGVTQTPKHLITATGQRVTLRCSPRSGDLSVYWYQQSLDQGLQFLIQYYNGEERAKGNILERFSAQQFPDLHSELNLSSLELGDSALYFCASSVDLTGGYTFGSGTRLTVV.

V usage is TRBV18 and J usage is TRBJ1-4; weak D call: TRBD1 (5 bases). Germline values: CDR1 KGHSH, CDR2 LQKENI. This CDR3 is 12 amino acids long. The V end lost 2 bases, the J end lost 13 bases, and 11 bases lay between the germline ends. The CDR3, as DNA: TGTGCCAGCTCACCAGGAACCGACAGACTGTTTTTT. It yields the protein CASSPGTDRLFF.